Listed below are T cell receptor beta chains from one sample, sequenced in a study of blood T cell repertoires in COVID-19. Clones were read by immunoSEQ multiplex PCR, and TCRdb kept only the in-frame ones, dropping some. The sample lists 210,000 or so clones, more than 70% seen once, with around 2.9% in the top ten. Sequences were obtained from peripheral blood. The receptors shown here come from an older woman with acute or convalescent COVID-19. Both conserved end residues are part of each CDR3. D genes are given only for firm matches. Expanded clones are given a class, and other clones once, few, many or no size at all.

CDR3 protein: CAWSVGGGGANVLTF
CDR3 DNA: TGTGCCTGGAGTGTCGGGGGAGGTGGGGCCAACGTCCTGACTTTC
V gene: TRBV30
clone size: .
D gene: .
CDR3 length: 15
J gene: TRBJ2-6

CDR3 protein: CASSYLAGSYGYTF
CDR3 DNA: TGTGCCAGCAGTTACCTCGCGGGGAGCTATGGCTACACCTTC
V gene: TRBV6-5
clone size: .
D gene: .
CDR3 length: 14
J gene: TRBJ1-2

CDR3 protein: CASSQDPWASGRRGTIRDTQYF
CDR3 DNA: TGTGCCAGCAGCCAGGATCCCTGGGCTAGCGGGAGGAGAGGGACGATTAGAGATACGCAGTATTTT
V gene: TRBV4-2
clone size: .
D gene: TRBD2
CDR3 length: 22
J gene: TRBJ2-3

CDR3 protein: CASSSGNRNQPQHF
CDR3 DNA: TGTGCCAGCTCGTCAGGGAACCGCAATCAGCCCCAGCATTTT
V gene: TRBV18
clone size: few
D gene: .
CDR3 length: 14
J gene: TRBJ1-5

CDR3 protein: CASGRSGANTGELFF
CDR3 DNA: TGCGCCAGCGGGAGGTCGGGGGCGAACACCGGGGAGCTGTTTTTT
V gene: TRBV5-1
clone size: .
D gene: .
CDR3 length: 15
J gene: TRBJ2-2

CDR3 protein: CASSPRISGVNTGELFF
CDR3 DNA: TGCGCCAGCAGCCCCCGCATTAGCGGGGTGAACACCGGGGAGCTGTTTTTT
V gene: TRBV5-1
clone size: .
D gene: TRBD2
CDR3 length: 17
J gene: TRBJ2-2

CDR3 protein: CASSPDFGHPNTEAFF
CDR3 DNA: TGTGCCAGTAGCCCGGATTTCGGACACCCGAACACTGAAGCTTTCTTT
V gene: TRBV19
clone size: .
D gene: .
CDR3 length: 16
J gene: TRBJ1-1

CDR3 protein: CASSGRTGRGSNQPQHF
CDR3 DNA: TGTGCCAGCAGCGGAAGGACAGGGCGAGGGAGCAATCAGCCCCAGCATTTT
V gene: TRBV7-8
clone size: .
D gene: TRBD1
CDR3 length: 17
J gene: TRBJ1-5

CDR3 protein: CASREDRFFVVYEQYF
CDR3 DNA: TGTGCCAGCAGAGAGGACAGGTTTTTTGTCGTGTACGAGCAGTACTTC
V gene: TRBV2
clone size: .
D gene: TRBD1
CDR3 length: 16
J gene: TRBJ2-7

CDR3 protein: CASSEQLAGHEQYF
CDR3 DNA: TGTGCCAGCAGTGAACAACTAGCGGGTCACGAGCAGTACTTC
V gene: TRBV6-1
clone size: .
D gene: TRBD2
CDR3 length: 14
J gene: TRBJ2-7

CDR3 protein: CASSSIPGSGNTIYF
CDR3 DNA: TGCGCCAGCAGCTCCATACCAGGCTCTGGAAACACCATATATTTT
V gene: TRBV5-1
clone size: once
D gene: .
CDR3 length: 15
J gene: TRBJ1-3

CDR3 protein: CSVKLPGQITGELFF
CDR3 DNA: TGCAGCGTAAAACTGCCGGGACAGATTACCGGGGAGCTGTTTTTT
V gene: TRBV29-1
clone size: once
D gene: TRBD1
CDR3 length: 15
J gene: TRBJ2-2

CDR3 protein: CASSLRSGLAGREQYF
CDR3 DNA: TGTGCCAGCAGCTTGAGAAGCGGACTAGCGGGTAGGGAGCAGTACTTC
V gene: TRBV7-9
clone size: .
D gene: TRBD2
CDR3 length: 16
J gene: TRBJ2-7

CDR3 protein: CASSYGIQGRSSYTF
CDR3 DNA: TGTGCCAGCAGTTACGGTATACAGGGCCGGTCAAGCTACACCTTC
V gene: TRBV6-5
clone size: .
D gene: .
CDR3 length: 15
J gene: TRBJ1-2

CDR3 protein: CASQKRTGDGGYTF
CDR3 DNA: TGTGCCAGCCAGAAAAGGACAGGGGACGGTGGCTACACCTTC
V gene: TRBV2
clone size: once
D gene: TRBD1
CDR3 length: 14
J gene: TRBJ1-2

CDR3 protein: CASSVQGAPETQYF
CDR3 DNA: TGTGCCAGCAGTGTACAGGGGGCCCCAGAGACCCAGTACTTC
V gene: TRBV27
clone size: .
D gene: TRBD1
CDR3 length: 14
J gene: TRBJ2-5

CDR3 protein: CASSSLGLGGYEQYF
CDR3 DNA: TGTGCCAGCAGCTCGTTAGGACTAGGAGGCTACGAGCAGTACTTC
V gene: TRBV11-2
clone size: .
D gene: TRBD2
CDR3 length: 15
J gene: TRBJ2-7

CDR3 protein: CASSGRTHNEQFF
CDR3 DNA: TGCGCCAGCAGCGGTCGAACTCACAATGAGCAGTTCTTC
V gene: TRBV5-1
clone size: .
D gene: .
CDR3 length: 13
J gene: TRBJ2-1

CDR3 protein: CASNPGGRLSNQPQHF
CDR3 DNA: TGTGCCAGCAACCCCGGGGGGCGGCTGAGCAATCAGCCCCAGCATTTT
V gene: TRBV27
clone size: once
D gene: .
CDR3 length: 16
J gene: TRBJ1-5

CDR3 protein: CASSQNRGGTDTQYF
CDR3 DNA: TGTGCCAGCAGCCAGAACAGGGGAGGCACAGATACGCAGTATTTT
V gene: TRBV11-2
clone size: once
D gene: TRBD1
CDR3 length: 15
J gene: TRBJ2-3

CDR3 protein: CASGPGTSGNTDTQYF
CDR3 DNA: TGTGCTAGTGGTCCCGGGACTAGCGGGAACACAGATACGCAGTATTTT
V gene: TRBV12-5
clone size: .
D gene: TRBD2
CDR3 length: 16
J gene: TRBJ2-3

CDR3 protein: CASRTTYGYTF
CDR3 DNA: TGTGCCAGCCGAACAACCTATGGCTACACCTTC
V gene: TRBV6-5
clone size: .
D gene: .
CDR3 length: 11
J gene: TRBJ1-2

CDR3 protein: CASRPGLAGGDTQYF
CDR3 DNA: TGTGCCAGCAGACCCGGACTAGCGGGAGGGGATACGCAGTATTTT
V gene: TRBV6-6
clone size: .
D gene: TRBD2
CDR3 length: 15
J gene: TRBJ2-3

CDR3 protein: CASSLGTGDTGELFF
CDR3 DNA: TGTGCCAGCAGCTTAGGGACAGGGGACACCGGGGAGCTGTTTTTT
V gene: TRBV7-7
clone size: .
D gene: TRBD1
CDR3 length: 15
J gene: TRBJ2-2

CDR3 protein: CASTRDRTNTEAFF
CDR3 DNA: TGTGCCAGTACCCGGGACAGGACGAACACTGAAGCTTTCTTT
V gene: TRBV19
clone size: .
D gene: TRBD1
CDR3 length: 14
J gene: TRBJ1-1

CDR3 protein: CASSIESNQPQHF
CDR3 DNA: TGTGCCAGTAGTATTGAGAGCAATCAGCCCCAGCATTTT
V gene: TRBV19
clone size: .
D gene: .
CDR3 length: 13
J gene: TRBJ1-5

CDR3 protein: CASSEPRGPETQYF
CDR3 DNA: TGTGCCAGCAGCGAGCCTAGGGGGCCAGAGACCCAGTACTTC
V gene: TRBV7-8
clone size: once
D gene: TRBD1
CDR3 length: 14
J gene: TRBJ2-5

CDR3 protein: CASTRRGINSPLHF
CDR3 DNA: TGTGCCAGCACCCGTCGAGGGATAAATTCACCCCTCCACTTT
V gene: TRBV28
clone size: once
D gene: .
CDR3 length: 14
J gene: TRBJ1-6

CDR3 protein: CASSAGGGWVQPQHF
CDR3 DNA: TGTGCCAGCAGTGCAGGGGGTGGATGGGTTCAGCCCCAGCATTTT
V gene: TRBV6-2/TRBV6-3
clone size: .
D gene: TRBD1
CDR3 length: 15
J gene: TRBJ1-5

CDR3 protein: CASSPINTIYF
CDR3 DNA: TGTGCCAGCAGCCCTATAAACACCATATATTTT
V gene: TRBV12-3/TRBV12-4
clone size: .
D gene: .
CDR3 length: 11
J gene: TRBJ1-3

CDR3 protein: CASSYGQGSTEAFF
CDR3 DNA: TGTGCCAGCAGTTACGGGCAGGGTAGCACTGAAGCTTTCTTT
V gene: TRBV6-5
clone size: .
D gene: .
CDR3 length: 14
J gene: TRBJ1-1

CDR3 protein: CASSTWTAATNEKLFF
CDR3 DNA: TGTGCCAGCAGCACGTGGACAGCTGCAACTAATGAAAAACTGTTTTTT
V gene: TRBV7-8
clone size: .
D gene: .
CDR3 length: 16
J gene: TRBJ1-4

CDR3 protein: CASSPPLAGRTMHEQFF
CDR3 DNA: TGTGCCAGCAGTCCACCCCTCGCGGGAAGAACGATGCATGAGCAGTTCTTC
V gene: TRBV28
clone size: .
D gene: .
CDR3 length: 17
J gene: TRBJ2-1

CDR3 protein: CASSQDLMLAGVTDTQYF
CDR3 DNA: TGTGCCAGCAGCCAAGATCTGATGCTAGCGGGGGTGACAGATACGCAGTATTTT
V gene: TRBV3-1/TRBV3-2
clone size: .
D gene: TRBD2
CDR3 length: 18
J gene: TRBJ2-3

CDR3 protein: CASSRGPGNYNEQFF
CDR3 DNA: TGCGCCAGCAGCCGTGGTCCCGGGAACTACAATGAGCAGTTCTTC
V gene: TRBV5-1
clone size: .
D gene: .
CDR3 length: 15
J gene: TRBJ2-1

CDR3 protein: CASREGRGRNNEQFF
CDR3 DNA: TGTGCCAGCAGAGAAGGACGGGGGAGGAACAATGAGCAGTTCTTC
V gene: TRBV6-1
clone size: .
D gene: .
CDR3 length: 15
J gene: TRBJ2-1

CDR3 protein: CASSPGQGGTEAFF
CDR3 DNA: TGTGCCAGCTCACCAGGACAGGGGGGCACTGAAGCTTTCTTT
V gene: TRBV18
clone size: .
D gene: TRBD1
CDR3 length: 14
J gene: TRBJ1-1

CDR3 protein: CASSMDRQPYEQYF
CDR3 DNA: TGTGCCAGTAGTATGGACAGACAACCCTACGAGCAGTACTTC
V gene: TRBV19
clone size: .
D gene: .
CDR3 length: 14
J gene: TRBJ2-7

CDR3 protein: CASRDHSGIGETQYF
CDR3 DNA: TGTGCCAGCCGCGACCATAGCGGGATAGGAGAGACCCAGTACTTC
V gene: TRBV6-5
clone size: .
D gene: TRBD2
CDR3 length: 15
J gene: TRBJ2-5

CDR3 protein: CSASTPGGGTEAFF
CDR3 DNA: TGCAGTGCTAGTACCCCAGGGGGAGGAACTGAAGCTTTCTTT
V gene: TRBV20-1
clone size: few
D gene: TRBD1
CDR3 length: 14
J gene: TRBJ1-1

CDR3 protein: CASSIGTSGGPYEQYF
CDR3 DNA: TGTGCCAGCAGCATCGGGACTAGCGGGGGTCCCTACGAGCAGTACTTC
V gene: TRBV5-4
clone size: .
D gene: TRBD2
CDR3 length: 16
J gene: TRBJ2-7

CDR3 protein: CASSQGGLNVPYNEQFF
CDR3 DNA: TGCGCCAGCAGCCAAGGGGGACTTAATGTCCCTTACAATGAGCAGTTCTTC
V gene: TRBV4-1
clone size: .
D gene: .
CDR3 length: 17
J gene: TRBJ2-1

CDR3 protein: CASRYGPGNTIYF
CDR3 DNA: TGTGCCAGCAGATATGGCCCTGGAAACACCATATATTTT
V gene: TRBV25-1
clone size: .
D gene: .
CDR3 length: 13
J gene: TRBJ1-3

CDR3 protein: CASSSQGVSGNTIYF
CDR3 DNA: TGTGCCAGCAGTTCACAGGGGGTATCTGGAAACACCATATATTTT
V gene: TRBV28
clone size: once
D gene: TRBD1
CDR3 length: 15
J gene: TRBJ1-3

CDR3 protein: CASSPGSDFYEQYF
CDR3 DNA: TGTGCCAGCAGCCCCGGGTCGGATTTCTACGAGCAGTACTTC
V gene: TRBV7-9
clone size: .
D gene: .
CDR3 length: 14
J gene: TRBJ2-7

CDR3 protein: CATSRDLNSYEQYF
CDR3 DNA: TGTGCCACCAGCAGAGACCTAAACAGCTACGAGCAGTACTTC
V gene: TRBV15
clone size: .
D gene: .
CDR3 length: 14
J gene: TRBJ2-7

CDR3 protein: CASSLRVGYTF
CDR3 DNA: TGTGCCAGCAGTTTACGGGTGGGCTACACCTTC
V gene: TRBV12-3/TRBV12-4
clone size: once
D gene: .
CDR3 length: 11
J gene: TRBJ1-2

CDR3 protein: CASSTGQGNQPQHF
CDR3 DNA: TGCGCCAGCAGCACGGGACAGGGAAATCAGCCCCAGCATTTT
V gene: TRBV5-1
clone size: few
D gene: TRBD1
CDR3 length: 14
J gene: TRBJ1-5

CDR3 protein: CASSYSTGYNEQFF
CDR3 DNA: TGTGCCAGCAGTTACTCGACAGGGTACAATGAGCAGTTCTTC
V gene: TRBV6-6
clone size: .
D gene: TRBD1
CDR3 length: 14
J gene: TRBJ2-1

CDR3 protein: CASSQSLGGVGYTF
CDR3 DNA: TGTGCCAGCAGCCAAAGTCTGGGAGGAGTCGGCTACACCTTC
V gene: TRBV3-1/TRBV3-2
clone size: once
D gene: .
CDR3 length: 14
J gene: TRBJ1-2

CDR3 protein: CAWRWDRRYGYTF
CDR3 DNA: TGTGCCTGGAGATGGGACAGGAGGTATGGCTACACCTTC
V gene: TRBV30
clone size: .
D gene: TRBD1
CDR3 length: 13
J gene: TRBJ1-2

CDR3 protein: CASSYRTGVDNSPLHF
CDR3 DNA: TGTGCCAGCAGTTACAGGACAGGGGTAGATAATTCACCCCTCCACTTT
V gene: TRBV6-5
clone size: .
D gene: TRBD1
CDR3 length: 16
J gene: TRBJ1-6